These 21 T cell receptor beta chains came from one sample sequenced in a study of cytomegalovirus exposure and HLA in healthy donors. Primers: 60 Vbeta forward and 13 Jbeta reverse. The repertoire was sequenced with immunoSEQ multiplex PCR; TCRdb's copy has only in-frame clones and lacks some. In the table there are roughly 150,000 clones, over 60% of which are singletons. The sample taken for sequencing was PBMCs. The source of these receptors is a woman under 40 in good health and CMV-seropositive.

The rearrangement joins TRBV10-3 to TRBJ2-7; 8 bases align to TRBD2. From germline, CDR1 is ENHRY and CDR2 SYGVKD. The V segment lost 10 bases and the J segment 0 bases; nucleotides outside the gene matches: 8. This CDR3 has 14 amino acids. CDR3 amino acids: CANQPREDSYEQYF. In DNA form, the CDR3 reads TGTGCCAACCAACCGCGGGAGGACTCCTACGAGCAGTACTTC.

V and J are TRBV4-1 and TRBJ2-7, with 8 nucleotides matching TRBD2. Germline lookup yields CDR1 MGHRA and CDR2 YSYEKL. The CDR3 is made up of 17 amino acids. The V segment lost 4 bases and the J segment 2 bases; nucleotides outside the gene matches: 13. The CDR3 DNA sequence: TGCGCCAGCAGCCGAGACCCCGCCTTAGCGGGACCCTACGAGCAGTACTTC. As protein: CASSRDPALAGPYEQYF.

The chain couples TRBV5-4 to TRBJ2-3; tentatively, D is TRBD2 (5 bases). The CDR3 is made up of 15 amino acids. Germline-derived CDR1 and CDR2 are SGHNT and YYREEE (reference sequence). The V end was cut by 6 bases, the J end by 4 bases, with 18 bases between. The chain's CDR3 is CASTLSGLWADTQYF. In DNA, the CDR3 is TGTGCCAGCACCTTAAGCGGCCTATGGGCAGATACGCAGTATTTT.

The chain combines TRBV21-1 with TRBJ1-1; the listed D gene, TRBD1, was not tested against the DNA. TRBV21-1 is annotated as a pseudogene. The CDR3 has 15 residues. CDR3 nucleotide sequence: TGTGCCAGCAGTAAGGGGGTTATGATGAACACTGAAGCTTTCTTT. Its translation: CASSKGVMMNTEAFF.

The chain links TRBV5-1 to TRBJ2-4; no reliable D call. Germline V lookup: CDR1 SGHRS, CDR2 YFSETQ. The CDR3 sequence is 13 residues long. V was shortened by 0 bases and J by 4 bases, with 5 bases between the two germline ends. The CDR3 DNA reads TGCGCCAGCAGCTTGGGGCAAAAAAACATTCAGTACTTC. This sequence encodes CASSLGQKNIQYF.

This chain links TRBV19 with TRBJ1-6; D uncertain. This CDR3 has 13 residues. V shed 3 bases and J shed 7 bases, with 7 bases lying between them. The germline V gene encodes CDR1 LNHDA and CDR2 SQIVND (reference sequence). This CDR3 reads CASSMLLNSPLHF. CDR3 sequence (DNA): TGTGCCAGTAGTATGCTATTGAATTCACCCCTCCACTTT.

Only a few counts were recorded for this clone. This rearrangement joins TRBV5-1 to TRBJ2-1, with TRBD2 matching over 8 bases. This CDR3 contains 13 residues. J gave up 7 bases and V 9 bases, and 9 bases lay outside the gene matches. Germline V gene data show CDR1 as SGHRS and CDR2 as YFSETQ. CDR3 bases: TGCGCCACCACGGGGGGGGAATTAAATGAGCAGTTCTTC. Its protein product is CATTGGELNEQFF.

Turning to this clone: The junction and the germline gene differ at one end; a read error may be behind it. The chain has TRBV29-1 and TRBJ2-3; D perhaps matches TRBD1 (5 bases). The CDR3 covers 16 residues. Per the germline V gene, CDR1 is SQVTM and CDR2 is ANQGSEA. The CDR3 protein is CSVEGVRSGNTDTQYF. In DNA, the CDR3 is TGCAGCGTGGAAGGGGTTCGGTCAGGGAACACAGATACGCAGTATTTT.

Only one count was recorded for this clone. The CDR3 DNA reads as TGTGCCAGCAGTTACATCGGGGGCGGGGGCACTGAAGCTTTCTTT. This sequence encodes CASSYIGGGGTEAFF. The J gene is TRBJ1-1, the V gene TRBV6-5; possibly TRBD1 for D (6 bases). The CDR3 sequence is 15 residues long. Germline CDR1 MNHEY, CDR2 SVGAGI. The V end lost 2 bases, the J end lost 4 bases, and 14 bases lay between the germline ends.

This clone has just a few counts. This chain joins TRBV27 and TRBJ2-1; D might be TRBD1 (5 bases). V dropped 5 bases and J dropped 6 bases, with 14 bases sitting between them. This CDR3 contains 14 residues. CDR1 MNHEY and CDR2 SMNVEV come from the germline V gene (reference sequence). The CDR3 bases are TGTGCCAGCAGTATACTTCAGGGAAGCAATGAGCAGTTCTTC. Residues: CASSILQGSNEQFF.

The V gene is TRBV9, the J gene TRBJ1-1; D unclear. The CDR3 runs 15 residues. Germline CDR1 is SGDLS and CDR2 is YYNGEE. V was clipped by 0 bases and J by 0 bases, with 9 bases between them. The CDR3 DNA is TGTGCCAGCAGCGTAGGAGGGAGCATGAACACTGAAGCTTTCTTT. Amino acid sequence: CASSVGGSMNTEAFF.

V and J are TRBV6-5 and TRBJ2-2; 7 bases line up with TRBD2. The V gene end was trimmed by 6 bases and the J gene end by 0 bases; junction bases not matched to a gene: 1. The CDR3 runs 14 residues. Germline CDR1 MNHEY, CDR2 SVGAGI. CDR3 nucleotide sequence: TGTGCCAGCAGCGGGGGGACGAACACCGGGGAGCTGTTTTTT. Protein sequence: CASSGGTNTGELFF.

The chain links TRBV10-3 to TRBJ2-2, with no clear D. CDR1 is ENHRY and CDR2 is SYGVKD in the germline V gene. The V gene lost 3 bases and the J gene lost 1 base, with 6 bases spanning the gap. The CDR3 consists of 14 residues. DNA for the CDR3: TGTGCCATCAGTGAAAGACAGAACACCGGGGAGCTGTTTTTT. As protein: CAISERQNTGELFF.

CDR3: CASSRLLVSDNEQFF. CDR3 bases: TGCGCCAGCAGCCGCCTACTAGTAAGCGACAATGAGCAGTTCTTC. This chain links TRBV4-1 with TRBJ2-1, with D perhaps TRBD2 (5 bases). Trimming pared 4 bases from V and 5 bases from J, leaving 15 bases between. The CDR3 has 15 amino acids. Germline loops: CDR1 MGHRA, CDR2 YSYEKL.

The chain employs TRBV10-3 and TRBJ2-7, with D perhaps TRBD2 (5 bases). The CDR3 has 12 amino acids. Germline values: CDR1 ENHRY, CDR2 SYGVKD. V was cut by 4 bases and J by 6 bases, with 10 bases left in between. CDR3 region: CAISGSGVEQYF. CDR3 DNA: TGTGCCATCAGTGGATCCGGGGTCGAGCAGTACTTC.

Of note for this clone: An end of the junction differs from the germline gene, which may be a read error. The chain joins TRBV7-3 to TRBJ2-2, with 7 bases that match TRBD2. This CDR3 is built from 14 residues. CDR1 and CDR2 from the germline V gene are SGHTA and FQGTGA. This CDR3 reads CASHPGGNAGELFF. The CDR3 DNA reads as TGTGCCAGTCATCCCGGGGGGAACGCCGGGGAGCTGTTTTTT.

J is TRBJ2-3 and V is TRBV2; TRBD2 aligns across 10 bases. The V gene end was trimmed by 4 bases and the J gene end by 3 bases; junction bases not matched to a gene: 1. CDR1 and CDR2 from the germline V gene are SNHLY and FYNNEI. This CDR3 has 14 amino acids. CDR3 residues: CASSGAGGTDTQYF. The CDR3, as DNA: TGTGCCAGCAGTGGAGCGGGAGGGACAGATACGCAGTATTTT.

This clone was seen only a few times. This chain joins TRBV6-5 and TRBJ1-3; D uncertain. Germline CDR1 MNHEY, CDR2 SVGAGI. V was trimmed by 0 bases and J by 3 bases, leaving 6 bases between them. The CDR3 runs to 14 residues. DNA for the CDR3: TGTGCCAGCAGTTACTCCCCAGGTGGAAACACCATATATTTT. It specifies CASSYSPGGNTIYF.

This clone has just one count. The CDR3 DNA follows: TGTGCCAGCAGTACAGTAGCGGAGATCAATGAGCAGTTCTTC. This codes for CASSTVAEINEQFF. The rearrangement links TRBV5-4 to TRBJ2-1, with D possibly TRBD2 on 6 matching bases. This CDR3 is 14 amino acids long. V dropped 5 bases and J dropped 6 bases, with 15 bases sitting between them. Germline CDR1 is SGHNT and CDR2 is YYREEE (reference sequence).

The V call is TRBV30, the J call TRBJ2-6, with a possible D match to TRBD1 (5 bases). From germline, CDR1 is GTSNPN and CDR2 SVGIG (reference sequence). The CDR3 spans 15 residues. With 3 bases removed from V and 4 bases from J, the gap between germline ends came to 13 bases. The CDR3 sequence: CAWSIWGFGANVLTF. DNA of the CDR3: TGTGCCTGGAGCATATGGGGCTTCGGGGCCAACGTCCTGACTTTC.

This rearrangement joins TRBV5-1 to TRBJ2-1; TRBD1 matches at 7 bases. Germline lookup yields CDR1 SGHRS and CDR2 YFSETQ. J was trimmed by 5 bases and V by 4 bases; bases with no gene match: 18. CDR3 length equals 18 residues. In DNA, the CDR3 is TGCGCCAGCAGCCCGGGACAGTTTAGTGTTAGAGTTCACAATGAGCAGTTCTTC. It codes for CASSPGQFSVRVHNEQFF.